Each of the 11 T cell receptor beta chains below was sequenced from the same sample in a study of blood T cell repertoires in COVID-19 (dated by TCRdb to the early 2020s). Libraries were prepared through the immunoSEQ multiplex PCR assay. This immuneACCESS table, as held by TCRdb, lists in-frame sequences with V and J called but not all clones. Of the missing ones, under half trace to an unresolved V gene in checked studies; the others have no known cause. The sample records about 83,000 clones, around 84% of which are singletons. The top ten constitute approximately 21% of the sample. The sample taken for sequencing was peripheral blood. The source of these receptors is a woman of 80 years or more in a cohort sampled during active or convalescent COVID-19.

The J gene is TRBJ1-5, the V gene TRBV6-1, with D maybe TRBD1 (6 bases). V dropped 4 bases and J dropped 3 bases, with 16 bases sitting between them. CDR1 and CDR2 (germline): MNHNS, SASEGT. This CDR3 contains 16 residues. Written as DNA, the CDR3 is TGTGCCAGCAGTGGCTCACAGGGTTCCTTCAATCAGCCCCAGCATTTT. Translated: CASSGSQGSFNQPQHF.

The chain couples TRBV7-6 to TRBJ1-1, with 8 positions matching TRBD1. The V gene's germline CDR1 is SGHVS and CDR2 FNYEAQ. The CDR3 totals 16 residues. The V and J ends lost 5 bases and 4 bases, in that order; junction bases with no gene match: 12. CDR3 residues: CASSPSGQAFSTEAFF. CDR3 DNA sequence: TGTGCCAGCAGCCCCTCGGGACAGGCATTTAGCACTGAAGCTTTCTTT.

The chain recombines TRBV10-3 with TRBJ1-2; TRBD1 might be the D (6 bases). Germline CDR1 and CDR2: ENHRY and SYGVKD. The V gene lost 3 bases and the J gene lost 8 bases, with 10 bases spanning the gap. This CDR3 spans 12 amino acids. Here the CDR3 reads CAISEQGYGYTF. In DNA form, the CDR3 reads TGTGCCATCAGTGAACAGGGCTACGGCTACACCTTC.

CDR3 DNA: TGTGCCAGCAGTTCGGGACAGGGGGCGCTTTACGAGCAGTACTTC. It translates to CASSSGQGALYEQYF. The genes are TRBV27 and TRBJ2-7; TRBD1 matches 12 bases. V lost 4 bases to trimming and J lost 4 bases; unmatched junction nucleotides: 5. Germline values: CDR1 MNHEY, CDR2 SMNVEV (reference sequence). This CDR3 is built from 15 residues.

The chain has TRBV9 and TRBJ1-1, with 12 bases identical to TRBD1. This CDR3 contains 14 residues. CDR1 is SGDLS and CDR2 is YYNGEE in the germline V gene. V shed 4 bases and J 5 bases; nucleotides not matched to a gene: 3. Here the CDR3 reads CASSPGQGATEAFF. The CDR3 DNA is TGTGCCAGCAGCCCGGGACAGGGGGCGACTGAAGCTTTCTTT.

The chain joins TRBV4-1 to TRBJ2-1; possible D gene TRBD2, 6 bases. This CDR3 has 15 residues. Germline V gives CDR1 MGHRA, CDR2 YSYEKL. The germline V and J ends were trimmed by 5 bases and 5 bases, with 16 bases remaining between them. The CDR3, as DNA: TGCGCCAGCAGCGCCCGGGACTCGACCGACAATGAGCAGTTCTTC. This translates into CASSARDSTDNEQFF.

The rearrangement uses TRBV28 and TRBJ1-5, with TRBD1 identical over 11 bases. Germline loops: CDR1 MDHEN, CDR2 SYDVKM. Losses at the gene ends were 8 bases for V and 9 bases for J; bases not matched to a gene: 9. The length of the CDR3 is 14 residues. CDR3 in amino acids: CASGLGTGGRPQHF. The CDR3, as DNA: TGTGCCAGCGGACTTGGGACAGGGGGTCGGCCCCAGCATTTT. Full variable domain (outside the CDR3, taken from reference TRBV28 and TRBJ1-5): DVKVTQSSRYLVKRTGEKVFLECVQDMDHENMFWYRQDPGLGLRLIYFSYDVKMKEKGDIPEGYSVSREKKERFSLILESASTNQTSMYLCASGLGTGGRPQHFGDGTRLSIL.

V usage is TRBV3-1 (or the pseudogene TRBV3-2) and J usage is TRBJ1-3; maybe TRBD1 (5 bases). This CDR3 spans 16 amino acids. Germline V gene lookup returns CDR1 LGHDT and CDR2 YNNKEL (reference sequence). V was cut by 0 bases and J by 2 bases, with 11 bases left in between. The CDR3, as DNA: TGTGCCAGCAGCCAAGACGGCGTCAGGGCTGGAAACACCATATATTTT. It is translated as CASSQDGVRAGNTIYF.

The rearrangement links TRBV24-1 to TRBJ1-5; D uncertain. The CDR3 has 12 amino acids. Trimming stripped 2 bases from V and 5 bases from J, with 3 bases between. Germline V lookup: CDR1 KGHDR, CDR2 SFDVKD. The chain's CDR3 is CATSDSDQPQHF. The CDR3 bases are TGTGCCACCAGTGATTCCGATCAGCCCCAGCATTTT.

V and J are TRBV24-1 and TRBJ2-2; TRBD1 might be the D (6 bases). The germline V and J ends were trimmed by 3 bases and 7 bases, with 11 bases remaining between them. This CDR3 region has 14 residues. Germline V gives CDR1 KGHDR, CDR2 SFDVKD. The CDR3 coding sequence is TGTGCCACCAGTGATCACAGGGTACTCGGGGAGCTGTTTTTT. This sequence encodes CATSDHRVLGELFF.

The V call is TRBV7-3, the J call TRBJ2-2; TRBD2 agrees at 9 bases. Trimming cost V 5 bases and J 2 bases; bases outside gene matches: 6. The germline V gene encodes CDR1 SGHTA and CDR2 FQGTGA. There are 16 residues in the CDR3. The DNA of the CDR3 is TGTGCCAGCAGCCCGAGACTAGCGGTTAACACCGGGGAGCTGTTTTTT. It yields the protein CASSPRLAVNTGELFF. Supplemented by reference TRBV7-3 and TRBJ2-2, the full variable domain reads GAGVSQTPSNKVTEKGKYVELRCDPISGHTALYWYRQSLGQGPEFLIYFQGTGAADDSGLPNDRFFAVRPEGSVSTLKIQRTERGDSAVYLCASSPRLAVNTGELFFGEGSRLTVL.